Listed here are 21 T cell receptor beta chains from one sample, sequenced in a study of cytomegalovirus exposure and HLA in healthy donors. The PCR had 60 Vbeta and 13 Jbeta primers. Sequencing used immunoSEQ multiplex PCR; TCRdb keeps in-frame clones, though not all of them. The repertoire consists of 150,000 or so clones, with 75% to 80% occurring once and the leading ten covering 2.5% to 3.5%. Input material: PBMCs. These TCRs come from a man in his forties in good health and CMV-seropositive.

This chain links TRBV7-2 with TRBJ2-5, with 10 bases that match TRBD2. The germline V gene encodes CDR1 SGHTA and CDR2 FQGNSA. J was trimmed by 5 bases and V by 4 bases; bases with no gene match: 4. The CDR3 sequence is 14 residues long. CDR3 sequence (DNA): TGTGCCAGCAGCTCCAATAGCGGGAGGGAGACCCAGTACTTC. Translated, it gives CASSSNSGRETQYF.

The V gene is TRBV2, the J gene TRBJ1-5; 10 nucleotides align to TRBD1. V lost 1 base to trimming and J lost 6 bases; unmatched junction nucleotides: 6. CDR3 length: 16 residues. The germline CDR1 and CDR2 sequences are SNHLY and FYNNEI. The DNA of the CDR3 is TGTGCCAGCAGTGAAGAGCGACAGGGGGCCGGTCAGCCCCAGCATTTT. This codes for CASSEERQGAGQPQHF.

This sequence joins TRBV6-5 and TRBJ2-7; a possible D gene is TRBD2 (5 bases). V lost 0 bases to trimming and J lost 3 bases, with 12 bases between them. There are 15 residues in the CDR3. Germline-derived CDR1 and CDR2 are MNHEY and SVGAGI. As DNA, the CDR3 is TGTGCCAGCAGTTACTCGAACGGGGTTAGCTACGAGCAGTACTTC. Translating gives CASSYSNGVSYEQYF.

The rearrangement uses TRBV6-5 and TRBJ1-2; possible D gene TRBD1, 5 bases. The V and J ends lost 6 bases and 0 bases respectively, with 11 bases between them. The CDR3 extends over 14 amino acids. CDR1 and CDR2 (germline): MNHEY, SVGAGI. In DNA form, the CDR3 reads TGTGCCAGCAGCGCCTGGGGCTCTAACTATGGCTACACCTTC. Translating it yields CASSAWGSNYGYTF.

This clone was found a few times. The chain couples TRBV19 to TRBJ1-5; D is undetermined. V lost 2 bases and J 1 base, leaving 12 bases between the germline ends. The CDR3 has 16 amino acids. The germline gives CDR1 LNHDA, CDR2 SQIVND (reference sequence). DNA of the CDR3: TGTGCCAGTAGTATATTTGGGCAGCTCAGCAATCAGCCCCAGCATTTT. Amino acid sequence: CASSIFGQLSNQPQHF.

This chain links TRBV5-1 with TRBJ2-1; 11 nucleotides match TRBD2. CDR3 length: 15 residues. Trimming cost V 6 bases and J 6 bases; bases outside gene matches: 8. CDR1 SGHRS and CDR2 YFSETQ come from the germline V gene. Written as DNA, the CDR3 is TGCGCCAGCACCGTCGGACTAGCGGGCTCCAATGAGCAGTTCTTC. It codes for CASTVGLAGSNEQFF.

The rearrangement joins TRBV6-6 to TRBJ2-7; 9 positions agree with TRBD2. This CDR3 comprises 16 residues. Trimming took 5 bases from V and 4 from J; bases not matched to a gene: 12. The germline CDR1 and CDR2 sequences are MNHNY and SVGAGI (reference sequence). The CDR3 region is CASSPRASGTTYEQYF. CDR3 bases: TGTGCCAGCAGTCCCCGGGCTAGCGGGACTACTTACGAGCAGTACTTC.

This clone has a handful of counts. For the CDR3, the DNA is TGTGCCAGCAGTTTAGCCGTCAATCAGCCCCAGCATTTT. Encoded protein: CASSLAVNQPQHF. The rearrangement links TRBV6-6 to TRBJ1-5; D uncertain. V lost 4 bases, J lost 3 bases, and 7 bases lay in between. The CDR3 totals 13 residues. Germline V CDR1 and CDR2: MNHNY, SVGAGI (reference sequence).

The chain carries TRBV6-5 and TRBJ2-4; possible D gene TRBD2, 7 bases. The CDR3 runs to 15 residues. Germline V gives CDR1 MNHEY, CDR2 SVGAGI. The V end was cut by 6 bases, the J end by 0 bases, with 12 bases between. The CDR3 sequence is CASRAGHLAKNIQYF. The CDR3 nucleotides read TGTGCCAGCAGAGCGGGACACTTAGCCAAAAACATTCAGTACTTC.

This clone has just a few counts. J is TRBJ2-1 and V is TRBV5-1, with TRBD2 as a possible D gene (5 bases). The ends were cut back, 0 bases at V and 0 bases at J, with 10 bases in the middle. Germline lookup yields CDR1 SGHRS and CDR2 YFSETQ. This CDR3 has 16 residues. Written as DNA, the CDR3 is TGCGCCAGCAGCTTGGGGGCAGCGGACTCCTACAATGAGCAGTTCTTC. Translated, it gives CASSLGAADSYNEQFF. The entire variable domain, with the rest obtained from reference TRBV5-1 and TRBJ2-1, is as follows: KAGVTQTPRYLIKTRGQQVTLSCSPISGHRSVSWYQQTPGQGLQFLFEYFSETQRNKGNFPGRFSGRQFSNSRSEMNVSTLELGDSALYLCASSLGAADSYNEQFFGPGTRLTVL.

The chain uses TRBV4-3 and TRBJ1-3; D is uncertain. The V and J ends lost 0 bases and 4 bases respectively, with 19 bases between them. CDR1 and CDR2 (germline): LGHNA, YSLEER. The CDR3 is 18 residues long. The CDR3 coding sequence is TGCGCCAGCAGCCAAGATCTGCAGGCGATGCGACAAGGAAACACCATATATTTT. It codes for CASSQDLQAMRQGNTIYF.

The chain couples TRBV19 to TRBJ1-1; the match to TRBD1 covers 9 bases. The CDR3 totals 14 residues. Trimming removed 7 bases from V and 5 bases from J; junction bases left unmatched: 8. Germline CDR1 and CDR2: LNHDA and SQIVND (reference sequence). CDR3 bases: TGTGCCAGTATTCAGGACAGGGGATTAACTGAAGCTTTCTTT. Its translation: CASIQDRGLTEAFF.

This chain connects TRBV6-1 to TRBJ2-2; 8 nucleotides agree with TRBD2. The CDR3 length is 14 residues. Germline loops: CDR1 MNHNS, CDR2 SASEGT. Trimming at V came to 8 bases and at J to 5 bases, leaving 7 bases not matched to a gene. The CDR3 is CASVAGRVTGELFF. Here the CDR3 DNA reads TGTGCCAGCGTGGCCGGGAGGGTGACCGGGGAGCTGTTTTTT.

This chain joins TRBV7-2 and TRBJ2-5, with TRBD2 matching over 9 bases. The V gene's germline CDR1 is SGHTA and CDR2 FQGNSA. The trim removed 1 base at V and 0 bases at J, leaving 3 bases unmatched. The length of the CDR3 is 16 residues. The CDR3 region has the DNA TGTGCCAGCAGCTTAGTAGCGGGAGAAGACCAAGAGACCCAGTACTTC. As protein: CASSLVAGEDQETQYF.

The V and J genes are TRBV6-1 and TRBJ2-7, with D maybe TRBD2 (5 bases). Between the trimmed V and J ends, which lost 1 base and 2 bases, there was a span of 15 bases. Germline V gene sequence: CDR1 MNHNS, CDR2 SASEGT. This CDR3 is built from 16 residues. The CDR3 protein is CASSEGFGERAYEQYF. The CDR3 DNA follows: TGTGCCAGCAGTGAAGGGTTCGGGGAGAGGGCCTACGAGCAGTACTTC.

Remarks on this clone: At one of its ends the junction is not consistent with the germline gene, which may arise from a read error. V is TRBV7-9 and J is TRBJ2-1; 7 positions match TRBD1. CDR1 is SEHNR, CDR2 FQNEAQ, per germline (reference sequence). This CDR3 has 16 amino acids. In DNA form, the CDR3 reads TGTTCCAGCAGCCCAAGGGGCAGGGGGTTTTACAATGAGCAGTTCTTC. It is translated as CSSSPRGRGFYNEQFF. Filled out from reference TRBV7-9 and TRBJ2-1, the complete variable domain reads DTGVSQNPRHKITKRGQNVTFRCDPISEHNRLYWYRQTLGQGPEFLTYFQNEAQLEKSRLLSDRFSAERPKGSFSTLEIQRTEQGDSAMYLCSSSPRGRGFYNEQFFGPGTRLTVL.

The V and J genes are TRBV18 and TRBJ2-7, with D possibly TRBD2 on 6 matching bases. The CDR3 is 14 residues long. The germline V and J ends were trimmed by 3 bases and 7 bases, with 16 bases remaining between them. Germline CDR1 KGHSH, CDR2 LQKENI. CDR3 sequence: CASSPLAFSWEQYF. CDR3 coding DNA: TGTGCCAGCTCACCCCTAGCGTTCAGTTGGGAGCAGTACTTC.

The rearrangement links TRBV4-1 to TRBJ2-5; D gene ambiguous. Germline assignment: CDR1 MGHRA and CDR2 YSYEKL. V lost 4 bases and J lost 2, with 11 bases in between. CDR3 length: 14 residues. DNA of the CDR3: TGCGCCAGCAGCCTCGGCAGGCTGCAAGAGACCCAGTACTTC. It yields the protein CASSLGRLQETQYF.

This sequence joins TRBV5-5 and TRBJ1-1; D gene unclear. V was pared by 0 bases and J by 1 base, with 13 bases between. The CDR3 is 16 amino acids. The germline CDR1 and CDR2 sequences are SGHKS and YYEKEE (reference sequence). DNA for the CDR3: TGTGCCAGCAGCTTGGGAACAGACATACGGAACACTGAAGCTTTCTTT. The encoded protein is CASSLGTDIRNTEAFF.

The V gene is TRBV5-1, the J gene TRBJ1-4; maybe TRBD1 (5 bases). The ends were cut back, 0 bases at V and 8 bases at J, with 14 bases in the middle. CDR1 SGHRS and CDR2 YFSETQ come from the germline V gene. The CDR3 spans 15 residues. For the CDR3, the DNA is TGCGCCAGCAGCTTGGTTTCGGGGGTGGAAGAAAAACTGTTTTTT. Its translation is CASSLVSGVEEKLFF.

The rearrangement uses TRBV6-5 and TRBJ2-7; TRBD2 aligns across 9 bases. V dropped 6 bases and J dropped 5; count of bases not matched to a gene: 11. The CDR3 sequence is 15 residues long. The germline V gene encodes CDR1 MNHEY and CDR2 SVGAGI. The DNA for the CDR3 is TGTGCCAGCAGGGATCCGGGACTAGCTGTCCACGAGCAGTACTTC. It yields the protein CASRDPGLAVHEQYF.